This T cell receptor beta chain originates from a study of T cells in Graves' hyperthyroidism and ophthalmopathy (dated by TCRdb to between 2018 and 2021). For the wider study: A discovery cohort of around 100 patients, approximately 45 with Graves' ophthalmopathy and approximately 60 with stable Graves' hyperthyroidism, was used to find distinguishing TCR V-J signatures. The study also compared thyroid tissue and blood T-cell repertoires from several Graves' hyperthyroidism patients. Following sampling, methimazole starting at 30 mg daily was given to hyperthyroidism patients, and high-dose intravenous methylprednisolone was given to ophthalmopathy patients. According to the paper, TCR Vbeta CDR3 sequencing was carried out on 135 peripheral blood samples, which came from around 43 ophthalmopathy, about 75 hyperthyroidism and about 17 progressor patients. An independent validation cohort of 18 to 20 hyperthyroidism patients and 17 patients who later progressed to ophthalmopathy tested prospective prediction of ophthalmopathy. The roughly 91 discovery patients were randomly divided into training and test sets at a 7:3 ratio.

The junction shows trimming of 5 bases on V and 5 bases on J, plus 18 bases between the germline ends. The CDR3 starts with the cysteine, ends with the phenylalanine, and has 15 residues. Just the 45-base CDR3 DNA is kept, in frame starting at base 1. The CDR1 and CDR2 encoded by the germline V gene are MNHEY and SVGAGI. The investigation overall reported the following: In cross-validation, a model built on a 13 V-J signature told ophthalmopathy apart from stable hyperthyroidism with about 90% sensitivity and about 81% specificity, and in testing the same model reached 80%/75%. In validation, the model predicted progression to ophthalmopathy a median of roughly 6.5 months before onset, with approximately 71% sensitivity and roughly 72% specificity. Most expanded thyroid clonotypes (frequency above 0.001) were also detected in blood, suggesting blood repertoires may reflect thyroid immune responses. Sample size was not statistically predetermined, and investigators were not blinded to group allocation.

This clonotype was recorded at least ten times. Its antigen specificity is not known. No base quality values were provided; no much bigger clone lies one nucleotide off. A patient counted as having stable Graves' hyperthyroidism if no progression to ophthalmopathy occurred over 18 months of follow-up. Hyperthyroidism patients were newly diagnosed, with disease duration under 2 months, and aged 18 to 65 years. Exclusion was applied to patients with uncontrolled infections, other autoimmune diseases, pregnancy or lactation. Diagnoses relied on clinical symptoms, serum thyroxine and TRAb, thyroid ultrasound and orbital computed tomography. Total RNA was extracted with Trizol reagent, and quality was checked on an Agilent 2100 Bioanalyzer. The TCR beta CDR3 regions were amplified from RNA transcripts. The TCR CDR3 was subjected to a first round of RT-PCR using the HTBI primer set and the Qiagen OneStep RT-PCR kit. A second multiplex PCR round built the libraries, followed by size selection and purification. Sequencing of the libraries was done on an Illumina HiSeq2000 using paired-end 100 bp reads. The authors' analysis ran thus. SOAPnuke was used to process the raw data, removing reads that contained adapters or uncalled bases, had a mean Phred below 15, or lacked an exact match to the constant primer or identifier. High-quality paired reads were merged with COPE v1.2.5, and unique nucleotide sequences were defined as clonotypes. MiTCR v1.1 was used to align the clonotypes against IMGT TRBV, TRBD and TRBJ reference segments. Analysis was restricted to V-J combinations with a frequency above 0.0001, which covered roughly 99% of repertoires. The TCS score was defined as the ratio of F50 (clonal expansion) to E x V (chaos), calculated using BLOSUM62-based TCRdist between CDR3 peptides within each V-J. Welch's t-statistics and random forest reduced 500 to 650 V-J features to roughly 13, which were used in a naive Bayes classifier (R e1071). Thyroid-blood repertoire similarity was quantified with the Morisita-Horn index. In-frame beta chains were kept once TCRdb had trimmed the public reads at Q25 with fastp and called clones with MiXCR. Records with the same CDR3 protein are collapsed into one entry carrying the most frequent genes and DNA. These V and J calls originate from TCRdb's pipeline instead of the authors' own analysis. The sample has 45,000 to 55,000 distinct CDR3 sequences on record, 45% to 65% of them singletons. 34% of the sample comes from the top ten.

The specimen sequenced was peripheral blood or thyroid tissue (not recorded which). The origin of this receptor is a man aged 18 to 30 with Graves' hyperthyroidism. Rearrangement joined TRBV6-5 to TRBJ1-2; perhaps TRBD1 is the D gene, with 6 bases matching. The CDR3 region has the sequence CASSKADRPRYGYTF. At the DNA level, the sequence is TGTGCCAGCAGTAAAGCCGACAGGCCGCGGTATGGCTACACCTTC.